The 24 T cell receptor beta chains in this list originate from one sample, sequenced in a study of T cells in Graves' hyperthyroidism and ophthalmopathy. TCR beta CDR3 regions were amplified from RNA. HTBI primers were employed in a first-round RT-PCR of the TCR CDR3. Via MiXCR, TCRdb re-called the multiplex PCR reads, giving one row per CDR3 protein. The sample comprises hundreds of thousands of distinct CDR3 sequences, about 45% of which are singletons, and approximately 6.8% rests with the top ten. Sequences were obtained from peripheral blood or thyroid tissue (not recorded which). These receptors came from an adult man with Graves' disease, either hyperthyroidism or ophthalmopathy (not recorded which).

Many counts were recorded for this clonotype. The chain carries TRBV5-1 and TRBJ1-4; D unclear. This CDR3 contains 11 residues. Looked up from germline, CDR1 is SGHRS and CDR2 is YFSETQ. The V end was cut by 6 bases, the J end by 6 bases, with 6 bases between. The CDR3 DNA reads as TGCGCCAGCAAGACTGATGAAAAACTGTTTTTT. This codes for CASKTDEKLFF.

The chain uses TRBV27 and TRBJ2-2; tentative D call: TRBD2 (6 bases). The V end was cut by 6 bases, the J end by 8 bases, with 16 bases between. The CDR3 extends over 14 amino acids. Germline V gene sequence: CDR1 MNHEY, CDR2 SMNVEV (reference sequence). CDR3 DNA: TGTGCCAGCAGCCCGGGGGTTAGAGCGGGGGAGCTGTTTTTT. Translated: CASSPGVRAGELFF.

This clonotype was observed once. Germline is not matched at one junction end, which may reflect a read error. This chain connects TRBV7-9 to TRBJ1-5; the match to TRBD1 covers 12 bases. Germline CDR1 SEHNR, CDR2 FQNEAQ (reference sequence). This CDR3 is built from 16 residues. CDR3 loop: CASAGTGGAGNQPQHF. CDR3 coding DNA: TGCGCCTCCGCCGGGACAGGGGGCGCGGGCAATCAGCCCCAGCATTTT.

The chain combines TRBV7-9 with TRBJ2-7; D perhaps matches TRBD1 (6 bases). CDR3 size: 14 residues. The V gene's germline CDR1 is SEHNR and CDR2 FQNEAQ (reference sequence). V gave up 5 bases and J gave up 3 bases, with 14 bases separating them. This CDR3 reads CASSLDRMIYEQYF. CDR3 nucleotide sequence: TGTGCCAGCAGCCTGGACAGAATGATCTACGAGCAGTACTTC.

To note about this clonotype: A read error may produce the germline difference seen at one junction end. This chain connects TRBV7-9 to TRBJ1-3, with no clear D. The CDR3 runs 15 residues. Germline V CDR1 and CDR2: SEHNR, FQNEAQ (reference sequence). The CDR3 spells CASRPDWNSGSTIYF. The CDR3 DNA is TGTGCCAGCAGACCGGACTGGAACTCTGGAAGCACCATATATTTT.

The rearrangement links TRBV20-1 to TRBJ1-5, with D unclear. CDR3 length: 16 residues. The V gene lost 4 bases and the J gene lost 6 bases, with 22 bases spanning the gap. Germline V gives CDR1 DFQATT, CDR2 SNEGSKA (reference sequence). In DNA form, the CDR3 reads TGCAGTGCTATAGATCTCGGGTCTCGGGATGTTCAGCCCCAGCATTTT. Translating gives CSAIDLGSRDVQPQHF.

V usage is TRBV20-1 and J usage is TRBJ1-6, with 7 nucleotides matching TRBD1. Germline assignment: CDR1 DFQATT and CDR2 SNEGSKA (reference sequence). V lost 5 bases and J lost 6; bases outside the gene matches: 10. This CDR3 region has 15 residues. The DNA for the CDR3 is TGCAGTGCTCCCCAGGACAGGACCCTTAATTCACCCCTCCACTTT. Its translation is CSAPQDRTLNSPLHF.

The chain combines TRBV11-1 with TRBJ2-7; TRBD1 matches 11 bases. V was pared by 3 bases and J by 4 bases, with 5 bases of the junction left unmatched. The CDR3 consists of 15 residues. The germline CDR1 and CDR2 sequences are SGHAT and FQDESV (reference sequence). CDR3 bases: TGTGCCAGCAGCTTCCGGGACAGGGGGTGGTACGAGCAGTACTTC. Translation gives CASSFRDRGWYEQYF.

The CDR3 region is CASSQDLRGALGTQYF. For the CDR3, the DNA is TGTGCCAGCAGCCAAGATCTACGGGGGGCCTTAGGGACCCAGTACTTC. The J gene is TRBJ2-5, the V gene TRBV9, with D possibly TRBD2 on 7 matching bases. This CDR3 comprises 16 residues. V gave up 4 bases and J gave up 7 bases, with 23 bases separating them. Germline V CDR1 and CDR2: SGDLS, YYNGEE.

CDR3 sequence: CASSTRRGYEQYF. The CDR3 nucleotides read TGTGCCAGCAGTACACGACGGGGCTACGAGCAGTACTTC. The chain combines TRBV6-2 or TRBV6-3 with TRBJ2-7, with D perhaps TRBD2 (5 bases). Germline V CDR1 and CDR2: MNHEY, SVGEGT. Between the trimmed V and J ends, which lost 5 bases and 3 bases, there was a span of 11 bases. The CDR3 covers 13 residues.

This clonotype has a single count. The CDR3 region is CASSDRDRPYEQFF. DNA for the CDR3: TGTGCCAGCAGTGACCGGGACAGACCTTACGAGCAGTTCTTC. V usage is TRBV2 and J usage is TRBJ2-1, with 7 bases aligning to TRBD1. The V and J ends lost 3 bases and 10 bases, in that order; junction bases with no gene match: 9. CDR3 length: 14 amino acids. Germline-derived CDR1 and CDR2 are SNHLY and FYNNEI.

The CDR3 sequence is CASSARKGDGDQPQHF. CDR3 DNA sequence: TGTGCCAGCAGTGCTAGGAAGGGGGATGGGGATCAGCCCCAGCATTTT. The chain combines TRBV25-1 with TRBJ1-5, with TRBD1 as a possible D gene (6 bases). CDR1 and CDR2 (germline): MGHDK, SYGVNS. The CDR3 totals 16 residues. With 4 bases removed from V and 5 bases from J, the gap between germline ends came to 18 bases.

This clonotype was counted between two and nine times. V is TRBV20-1 and J is TRBJ2-7; D is undetermined. The V end was cut by 3 bases, the J end by 2 bases, with 8 bases between. The CDR3 totals 12 residues. Germline values: CDR1 DFQATT, CDR2 SNEGSKA (reference sequence). The CDR3 DNA follows: TGCAGTGCTAGTCCGGAACCCTACGAGCAGTACTTC. This sequence encodes CSASPEPYEQYF.

The chain employs TRBV4-2 and TRBJ2-5; TRBD2 matches 14 bases. The CDR3 spans 20 residues. V gave up 5 bases and J gave up 1 base; unmatched junction bases: 15. Germline CDR1 and CDR2: LGHNA and YNFKEQ. The CDR3 reads CASSFSRGLAGALSQETQYF. The CDR3 nucleotides are TGTGCCAGCAGCTTTAGTAGGGGACTAGCGGGGGCCCTTAGCCAAGAGACCCAGTACTTC.

This clonotype was seen repeatedly, ten times or more. The chain uses TRBV5-1 and TRBJ1-6, with TRBD1 matching over 7 bases. The CDR3 covers 15 residues. From germline, CDR1 is SGHRS and CDR2 YFSETQ. V was clipped by 1 base and J by 7 bases; unmatched bases: 5. CDR3 coding DNA: TGCGCCAGCAGCTTGCCGGGACAGCTGAATTCACCCCTCCACTTT. Its protein is CASSLPGQLNSPLHF.

This chain links TRBV27 with TRBJ1-1, with TRBD1 matching 10 bases. The germline V gene encodes CDR1 MNHEY and CDR2 SMNVEV (reference sequence). This CDR3 region has 18 residues. The junction had 14 bases not matched to a gene; V was cut back by 2 bases and J by 5 bases. In DNA form, the CDR3 reads TGTGCCAGCAGTTTAAGGTCCGGGACAGGGGTCCTCAGGACTGAAGCTTTCTTT. This gives the protein CASSLRSGTGVLRTEAFF.

This clonotype was found many times. The rearrangement joins TRBV7-2 to TRBJ2-5, with a weak D call TRBD2 (5 bases). The CDR3 contains 13 residues. The germline V gene encodes CDR1 SGHTA and CDR2 FQGNSA. The germline V and J ends were trimmed by 4 bases and 7 bases, with 13 bases remaining between them. CDR3 DNA: TGTGCCAGCAGCTCGCCCGCTCGGGGGACCCAGTACTTC. This gives the protein CASSSPARGTQYF.

This chain joins TRBV5-6 and TRBJ1-1; 7 bases map to TRBD1. The CDR3 sequence is 12 residues long. Looked up from germline, CDR1 is SGHDT and CDR2 is YYEEEE. Trimming took 5 bases from V and 7 from J; bases not matched to a gene: 5. The CDR3, as DNA: TGTGCCAGCAGACAAGGGACAGTTGAAGCTTTCTTT. Its protein product is CASRQGTVEAFF.

This clonotype was counted ten times or more. The chain couples TRBV7-8 to TRBJ1-5; tentative D call: TRBD1 (6 bases). Germline CDR1 reads SGHVS; CDR2 reads FQNEAQ. This CDR3 comprises 16 residues. V was trimmed by 4 bases and J by 0 bases, leaving 13 bases between them. CDR3 in amino acids: CASSYGDRLSNQPQHF. CDR3 nucleotide sequence: TGTGCCAGCAGCTACGGAGACAGGCTTAGCAATCAGCCCCAGCATTTT.

CDR3 amino acids: CAISPQGVDYGYTF. CDR3 coding DNA: TGTGCCATCAGCCCCCAGGGGGTCGACTATGGCTACACCTTC. This chain uses TRBV10-3 with TRBJ1-2; 7 nucleotides agree with TRBD1. The CDR3 totals 14 residues. J lost 3 bases, V lost 6 bases, and 7 bases had no gene match. The germline CDR1 and CDR2 sequences are ENHRY and SYGVKD.

V is TRBV19 and J is TRBJ2-2, with D possibly called TRBD1 or TRBD2 (5 bases each). The germline V gene has CDR1 LNHDA and CDR2 SQIVND (reference sequence). This CDR3 is 13 amino acids long. The ends were cut back, 5 bases at V and 6 bases at J, with 10 bases in the middle. The CDR3 is CASSLSGPGELFF. Here the CDR3 DNA reads TGTGCCAGTAGTCTATCGGGACCCGGGGAGCTGTTTTTT.

The chain combines TRBV7-2 with TRBJ1-5, with a possible D match to TRBD1 (5 bases). In germline, CDR1 is SGHTA, CDR2 FQGNSA. The CDR3 extends over 15 amino acids. Trimming left V 5 bases short and J 4 bases short, with 15 bases between. The CDR3 region has the DNA TGTGCCAGCAGCGCAATACAGGTCAGAAATCAGCCCCAGCATTTT. Protein sequence: CASSAIQVRNQPQHF.

CDR3 nucleotides: TGTGCCAGCAGTGTAGGGCGGAATAATCAGCCCCAGCATTTT. Encoded protein: CASSVGRNNQPQHF. The chain recombines TRBV2 with TRBJ1-5; D unresolved. V was shortened by 4 bases and J by 4 bases, with 11 bases between the two germline ends. CDR3 length: 14 amino acids. The germline V gene encodes CDR1 SNHLY and CDR2 FYNNEI.

This clonotype was found many times. This sequence joins TRBV2 and TRBJ1-5; maybe TRBD1 (6 bases). V lost 3 bases, J lost 3 bases, and 9 bases lay in between. The CDR3 totals 14 residues. Germline lookup yields CDR1 SNHLY and CDR2 FYNNEI. CDR3 DNA: TGTGCCAGCAGTGAGCAGGGGCTCAATCAGCCCCAGCATTTT. This translates into CASSEQGLNQPQHF. The full variable domain, its missing parts supplied by reference TRBV2 and TRBJ1-5, is EPEVTQTPSHQVTQMGQEVILRCVPISNHLYFYWYRQILGQKVEFLVSFYNNEISEKSEIFDDQFSVERPDGSNFTLKIRSTKLEDSAMYFCASSEQGLNQPQHFGDGTRLSIL.